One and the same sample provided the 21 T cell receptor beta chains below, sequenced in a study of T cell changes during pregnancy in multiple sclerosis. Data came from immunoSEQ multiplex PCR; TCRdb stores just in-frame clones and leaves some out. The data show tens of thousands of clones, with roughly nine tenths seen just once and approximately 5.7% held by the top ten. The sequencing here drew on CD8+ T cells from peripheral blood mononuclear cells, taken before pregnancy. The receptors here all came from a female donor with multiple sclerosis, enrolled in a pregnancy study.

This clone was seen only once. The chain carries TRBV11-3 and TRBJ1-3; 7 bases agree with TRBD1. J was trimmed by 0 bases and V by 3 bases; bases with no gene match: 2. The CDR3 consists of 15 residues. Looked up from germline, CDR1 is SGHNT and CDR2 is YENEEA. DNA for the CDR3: TGTGCCAGCAGCTTTCAGGGGGTCTCTGGAAACACCATATATTTT. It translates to CASSFQGVSGNTIYF.

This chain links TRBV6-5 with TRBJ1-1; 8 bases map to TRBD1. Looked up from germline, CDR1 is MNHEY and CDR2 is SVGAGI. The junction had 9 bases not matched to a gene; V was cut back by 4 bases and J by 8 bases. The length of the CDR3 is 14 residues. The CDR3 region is CASSSDRGGTEAFF. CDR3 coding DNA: TGTGCCAGCAGTTCAGACAGGGGTGGAACCGAAGCTTTCTTT.

The CDR3 DNA follows: TGTGCCAGCAGTAAGGGACTTGATGGCTACACCTTC. Its protein product is CASSKGLDGYTF. The gene calls are TRBV27 and TRBJ1-2, with D possibly being TRBD1 (5 bases). Trimming removed 5 bases from V and 6 bases from J, with 10 bases in between. Germline lookup yields CDR1 MNHEY and CDR2 SMNVEV (reference sequence). This CDR3 is 12 amino acids long.

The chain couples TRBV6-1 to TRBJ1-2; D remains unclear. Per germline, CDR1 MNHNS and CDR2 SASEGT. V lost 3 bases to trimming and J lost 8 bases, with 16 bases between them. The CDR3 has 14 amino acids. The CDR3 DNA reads TGTGCCAGCAGTGATCACAATCCCGTGCTGGGCTACACCTTC. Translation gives CASSDHNPVLGYTF.

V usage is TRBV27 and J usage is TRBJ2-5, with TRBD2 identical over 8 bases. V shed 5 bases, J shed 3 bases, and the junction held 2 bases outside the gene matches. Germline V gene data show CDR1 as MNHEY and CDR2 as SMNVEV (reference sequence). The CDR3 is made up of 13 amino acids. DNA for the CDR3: TGTGCCAGCAGTCCACTAGCGGAAGAGACCCAGTACTTC. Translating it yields CASSPLAEETQYF.

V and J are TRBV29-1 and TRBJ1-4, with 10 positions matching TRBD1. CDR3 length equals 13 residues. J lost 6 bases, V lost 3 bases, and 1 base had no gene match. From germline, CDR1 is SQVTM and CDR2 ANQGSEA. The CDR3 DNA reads TGCAGCGTTGAGACAGGGGGCGATGAAAAACTGTTTTTT. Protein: CSVETGGDEKLFF.

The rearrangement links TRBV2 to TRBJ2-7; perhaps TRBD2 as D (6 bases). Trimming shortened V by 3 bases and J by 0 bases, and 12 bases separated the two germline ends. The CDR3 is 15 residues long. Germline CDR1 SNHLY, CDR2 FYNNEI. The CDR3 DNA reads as TGTGCCAGCAGTGACGGGGAGGTGAGCTCCTACGAGCAGTACTTC. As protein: CASSDGEVSSYEQYF.

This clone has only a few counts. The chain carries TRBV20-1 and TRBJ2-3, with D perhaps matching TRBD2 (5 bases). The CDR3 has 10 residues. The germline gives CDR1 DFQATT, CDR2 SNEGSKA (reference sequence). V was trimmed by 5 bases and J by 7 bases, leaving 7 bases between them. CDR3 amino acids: CSAGRYTQYF. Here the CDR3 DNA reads TGCAGTGCTGGGAGATATACGCAGTATTTT.

The CDR3 sequence: CASSTWGGSTDTQYF. In nucleotides, the CDR3 is TGTGCCAGCAGCACGTGGGGCGGTAGCACAGATACGCAGTATTTT. The chain has TRBV14 and TRBJ2-3; a weak D match, TRBD1 (5 bases). The CDR3 has 15 residues. The germline gives CDR1 SGHDN, CDR2 FVKESK. Trimming stripped 5 bases from V and 0 bases from J, with 12 bases between.

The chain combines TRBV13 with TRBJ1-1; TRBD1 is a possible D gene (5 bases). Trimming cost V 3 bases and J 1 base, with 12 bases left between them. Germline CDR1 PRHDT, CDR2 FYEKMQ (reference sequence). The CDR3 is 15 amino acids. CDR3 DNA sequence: TGTGCCAGCAGCTTGACAGATTCCACGAACACTGAAGCTTTCTTT. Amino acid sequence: CASSLTDSTNTEAFF.

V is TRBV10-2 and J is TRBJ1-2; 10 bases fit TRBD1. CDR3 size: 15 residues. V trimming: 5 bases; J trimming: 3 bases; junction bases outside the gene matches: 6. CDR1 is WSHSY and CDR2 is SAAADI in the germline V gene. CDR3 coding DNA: TGCGCCAGCAGTTCGTCCGGGACAGGGGACTATGGCTACACCTTC. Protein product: CASSSSGTGDYGYTF.

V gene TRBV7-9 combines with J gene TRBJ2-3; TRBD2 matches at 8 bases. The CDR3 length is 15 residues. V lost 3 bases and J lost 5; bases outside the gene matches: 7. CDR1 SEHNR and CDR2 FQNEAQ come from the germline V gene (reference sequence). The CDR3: CASSFGGGRGDTQYF. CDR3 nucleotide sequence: TGTGCCAGCAGCTTCGGGGGGGGCCGGGGAGATACGCAGTATTTT.

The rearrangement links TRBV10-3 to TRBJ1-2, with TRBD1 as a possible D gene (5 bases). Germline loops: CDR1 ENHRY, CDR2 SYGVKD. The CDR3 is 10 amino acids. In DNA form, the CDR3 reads TGTGCGGCGGGGGAGTATGGCTACACCTTC. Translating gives CAAGEYGYTF.

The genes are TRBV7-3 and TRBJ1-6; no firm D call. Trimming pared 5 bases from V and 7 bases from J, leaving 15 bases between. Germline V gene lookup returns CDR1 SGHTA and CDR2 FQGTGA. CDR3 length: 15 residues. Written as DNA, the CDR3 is TGTGCCAGCAGCCCCCCAGACGGGAGGAATTCACCCCTCCACTTT. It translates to CASSPPDGRNSPLHF.

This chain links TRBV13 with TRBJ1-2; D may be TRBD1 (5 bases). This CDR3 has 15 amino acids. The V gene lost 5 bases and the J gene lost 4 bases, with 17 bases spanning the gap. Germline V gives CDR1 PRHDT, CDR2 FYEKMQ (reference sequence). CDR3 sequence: CASSQGSGQAYGYTF. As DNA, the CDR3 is TGTGCCAGCAGCCAAGGATCAGGGCAGGCCTATGGCTACACCTTC.

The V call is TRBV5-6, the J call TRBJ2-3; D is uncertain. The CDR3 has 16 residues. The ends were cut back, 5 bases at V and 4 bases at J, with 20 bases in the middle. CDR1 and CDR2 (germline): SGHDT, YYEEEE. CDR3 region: CASSSYPVADSDTQYF. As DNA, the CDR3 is TGTGCCAGCAGTTCCTATCCTGTGGCAGACTCAGATACGCAGTATTTT.

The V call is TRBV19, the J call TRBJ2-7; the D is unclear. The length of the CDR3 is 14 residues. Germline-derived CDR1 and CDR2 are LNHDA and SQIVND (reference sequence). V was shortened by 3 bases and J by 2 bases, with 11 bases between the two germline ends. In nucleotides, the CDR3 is TGTGCCAGTAGTATGGCAGTCGAAGCCTACGAGCAGTACTTC. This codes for CASSMAVEAYEQYF.

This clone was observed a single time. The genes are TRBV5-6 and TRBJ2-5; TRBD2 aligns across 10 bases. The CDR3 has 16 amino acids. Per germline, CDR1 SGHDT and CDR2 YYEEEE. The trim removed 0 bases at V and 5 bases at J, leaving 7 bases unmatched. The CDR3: CASSLGSLAGLETQYF. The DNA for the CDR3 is TGTGCCAGCAGCTTGGGCTCACTAGCGGGGTTGGAGACCCAGTACTTC.

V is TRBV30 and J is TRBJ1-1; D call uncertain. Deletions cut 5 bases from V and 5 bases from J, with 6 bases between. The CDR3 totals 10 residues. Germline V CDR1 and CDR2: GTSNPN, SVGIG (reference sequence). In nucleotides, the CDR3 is TGTGCCTGGCGTAGTACTGAAGCTTTCTTT. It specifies CAWRSTEAFF.

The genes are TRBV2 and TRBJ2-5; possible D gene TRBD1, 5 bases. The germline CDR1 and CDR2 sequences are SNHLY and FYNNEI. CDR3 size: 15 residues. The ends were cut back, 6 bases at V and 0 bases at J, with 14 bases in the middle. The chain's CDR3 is CASSSPRTNQETQYF. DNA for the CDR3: TGTGCCAGCAGCTCCCCCCGGACAAACCAAGAGACCCAGTACTTC.

The CDR3 nucleotides read TGTGCCAGCAGGGAAGGCGGGGGGGCTTTTGATACGCAGTATTTT. Residues: CASREGGGAFDTQYF. V and J are TRBV13 and TRBJ2-3; TRBD2 matches at 9 bases. Per germline, CDR1 PRHDT and CDR2 FYEKMQ (reference sequence). The J segment lost 6 bases and the V segment lost 6 bases, leaving 10 bases of the junction unmatched. The CDR3 consists of 15 residues.